These 20 T cell receptor beta chains were sequenced from one sample in a study of blood T cell repertoires in COVID-19. Sequenced by immunoSEQ multiplex PCR; TCRdb stores in-frame clones only, minus some. The repertoire holds 250,000 to 300,000 clones, around 80% seen once, with roughly 4% in the top ten. Sequencing was done on a sample of peripheral blood. The receptors were gathered from a man between 60 and 75 years old with acute or convalescent COVID-19.

This clone came up many times. The CDR3 nucleotides are TGTGCCAGCAGTACTTGGATCAGGGGGAACCAAGAGACCCAGTACTTC. Translated, it gives CASSTWIRGNQETQYF. The chain employs TRBV27 and TRBJ2-5, with TRBD1 matching 7 bases. Losses at the gene ends were 5 bases for V and 0 bases for J; bases not matched to a gene: 9. The CDR3 is 16 residues long. The germline V gene encodes CDR1 MNHEY and CDR2 SMNVEV (reference sequence).

This rearrangement joins TRBV6-5 to TRBJ2-7; 9 bases line up with TRBD1. The CDR3 totals 15 residues. Trimming removed 2 bases from V and 4 bases from J; junction bases left unmatched: 6. Germline V lookup: CDR1 MNHEY, CDR2 SVGAGI. The CDR3 loop is CASSYARDRDYEQYF. The CDR3 nucleotides are TGTGCCAGCAGTTACGCCCGGGACAGGGATTACGAGCAGTACTTC.

The rearrangement uses TRBV12-5 and TRBJ2-1, with a tentative D call TRBD1 (5 bases). V was cut by 7 bases and J by 4 bases, with 8 bases left in between. Germline CDR1 is LGHNT and CDR2 is FRNRAP. The CDR3 has 12 amino acids. The CDR3 nucleotides are TGTGCTAGTGCCACAGGTTACAATGAGCAGTTCTTC. Amino acids: CASATGYNEQFF.

The chain is built from TRBV23-1 and TRBJ2-4, with a weak D call TRBD1 (6 bases). TRBV23-1 is assigned to the ORF class and has an uncertain function. V lost 5 bases to trimming and J lost 6 bases, with 11 bases between them. The CDR3 is made up of 13 amino acids. The CDR3: CASSLRTANIQYF. The CDR3 DNA reads TGCGCCAGCAGTTTACGGACAGCAAACATTCAGTACTTC.

J is TRBJ2-2 and V is TRBV3-1 (or the pseudogene TRBV3-2); 12 nucleotides agree with TRBD2. Looked up from germline, CDR1 is LGHDT and CDR2 is YNNKEL (reference sequence). The V gene end was trimmed by 6 bases and the J gene end by 6 bases; junction bases not matched to a gene: 8. The CDR3 covers 16 residues. The CDR3 protein is CASSRYGLAGPGELFF. CDR3 in DNA: TGTGCCAGCAGTCGATATGGACTAGCGGGGCCCGGGGAGCTGTTTTTT.

The chain couples TRBV6-5 to TRBJ1-1, with D unclear. This CDR3 has 15 amino acids. Germline values: CDR1 MNHEY, CDR2 SVGAGI. Trimming took 6 bases from V and 2 from J, leaving 16 bases between them. CDR3 in amino acids: CASSPEDLLNTEAFF. The CDR3 coding sequence is TGTGCCAGCAGCCCCGAGGACTTATTAAACACTGAAGCTTTCTTT.

The V gene is TRBV21-1, the J gene TRBJ1-6. TRBV21-1 is a pseudogene. This CDR3 has 14 residues. Here the CDR3 reads CASGGGLRDSPLHF. The CDR3 DNA sequence: TGTGCCAGCGGTGGGGGACTGAGGGATTCACCCCTCCACTTT.

The chain links TRBV4-2 to TRBJ2-7, with TRBD2 matching 7 bases. Germline V lookup: CDR1 LGHNA, CDR2 YNFKEQ. Unmatched junction bases numbered 13, after V lost 0 bases and J lost 5 bases. The CDR3 spans 17 residues. As DNA, the CDR3 is TGTGCCAGCAGCCAAGATTCGTGGGGACTACTAACGGACGAGCAGTACTTC. The encoded protein is CASSQDSWGLLTDEQYF.

The chain uses TRBV5-4 and TRBJ1-2; D possibly corresponds to TRBD1 (6 bases). This CDR3 contains 14 residues. V was trimmed by 0 bases and J by 8 bases, leaving 14 bases between them. Germline loops: CDR1 SGHNT, CDR2 YYREEE (reference sequence). The CDR3 DNA reads TGTGCCAGCAGCTTGGCAGGGGCCTCTATGGGCTACACCTTC. Translated: CASSLAGASMGYTF.

This clone occurred once. J is TRBJ2-1 and V is TRBV7-6, with TRBD1 matching over 11 bases. This CDR3 is built from 15 residues. With 2 bases clipped from V and 6 bases from J, the junction kept 3 bases outside the gene matches. In germline, CDR1 is SGHVS, CDR2 FNYEAQ. CDR3 loop: CASSLLGQGGNEQFF. The CDR3 region has the DNA TGTGCCAGCAGCTTACTGGGACAGGGGGGCAATGAGCAGTTCTTC.

This clone was observed a single time. This chain uses TRBV11-2 with TRBJ1-1; no definite D call. This CDR3 is 14 amino acids long. V lost 1 base, J lost 3 bases, and 9 bases lay in between. Germline V gene sequence: CDR1 SGHAT, CDR2 FQNNGV. The chain's CDR3 is CASSLVDFYTEAFF. The CDR3 nucleotides read TGTGCCAGCAGCTTAGTAGACTTTTACACTGAAGCTTTCTTT. The full variable domain, in which reference TRBV11-2 and TRBJ1-1 provide the parts outside the CDR3, is EAGVAQSPRYKIIEKRQSVAFWCNPISGHATLYWYQQILGQGPKLLIQFQNNGVVDDSQLPKDRFSAERLKGVDSTLKIQPAKLEDSAVYLCASSLVDFYTEAFFGQGTRLTVV.

The rearrangement joins TRBV4-3 to TRBJ2-5, with 8 positions matching TRBD2. In germline, CDR1 is LGHNA, CDR2 YSLEER. The CDR3 is 18 amino acids. Unmatched junction bases numbered 16, after V lost 2 bases and J lost 5 bases. The CDR3 sequence is CASSQFTSGEGVQETQYF. The DNA of the CDR3 is TGCGCCAGCAGCCAATTCACTAGCGGCGAGGGGGTACAGGAGACCCAGTACTTC.

In this sample, this clone turned up a few times. The CDR3 DNA is TGTGCCAGCAGCATACAGACAGGGTCCCAATCCGCTATGGGCTACACCTTC. It translates to CASSIQTGSQSAMGYTF. This sequence joins TRBV7-9 and TRBJ1-2, with 7 bases fitting TRBD1. The germline V gene has CDR1 SEHNR and CDR2 FQNEAQ (reference sequence). This CDR3 is 17 amino acids long. J lost 8 bases, V lost 5 bases, and 20 bases had no gene match.

The chain is built from TRBV9 and TRBJ2-7, with TRBD2 matching 9 bases. There are 16 residues in the CDR3. After removal of 3 bases from V and 2 bases from J, the junction contained 9 bases not matched to a gene. Germline assignment: CDR1 SGDLS and CDR2 YYNGEE. The CDR3 DNA sequence: TGTGCCAGCAGCGAAGGGAGTGCGGGAGGGACCTACGAGCAGTACTTC. Residues: CASSEGSAGGTYEQYF. Looking up the rest from reference TRBV9 and TRBJ2-7 gives the full variable domain: DSGVTQTPKHLITATGQRVTLRCSPRSGDLSVYWYQQSLDQGLQFLIQYYNGEERAKGNILERFSAQQFPDLHSELNLSSLELGDSALYFCASSEGSAGGTYEQYFGPGTRLTVT.

CDR3 sequence: CASSKTGEETQYF. The CDR3 nucleotides read TGTGCCAGCAGCAAGACAGGGGAAGAGACCCAGTACTTC. The chain recombines TRBV11-1 with TRBJ2-5; 8 positions agree with TRBD1. V shed 5 bases and J 3 bases; nucleotides not matched to a gene: 2. This CDR3 has 13 residues. The V gene's germline CDR1 is SGHAT and CDR2 FQDESV (reference sequence).

This sequence joins TRBV19 and TRBJ2-2; weak D call: TRBD1 (5 bases). Germline V gene sequence: CDR1 LNHDA, CDR2 SQIVND (reference sequence). The CDR3 has 13 amino acids. CDR3 protein: CSSTGPLAGELFF. Written as DNA, the CDR3 is TGTTCGAGTACAGGTCCCCTCGCCGGGGAGCTGTTTTTT.

CDR3 sequence (DNA): TGTGCCAGCAGTTACTCTATCCGGACAGAGCTCCAAGAGACCCAGTACTTC. This sequence encodes CASSYSIRTELQETQYF. V usage is TRBV6-2 or TRBV6-3 and J usage is TRBJ2-5, with D possibly TRBD1 on 6 matching bases. V was clipped by 0 bases and J by 1 base, with 15 bases between them. From germline, CDR1 is MNHEY and CDR2 SVGEGT. The CDR3 has 17 residues.

The V call is TRBV25-1, the J call TRBJ2-7; 8 bases agree with TRBD1. In germline, CDR1 is MGHDK, CDR2 SYGVNS. This CDR3 contains 14 residues. The V segment lost 3 bases and the J segment 3 bases; nucleotides outside the gene matches: 4. The CDR3 DNA reads TGTGCCAGCAGTGACTCGGGACAGGTCTACGAGCAGTACTTC. It specifies CASSDSGQVYEQYF.

The V gene is TRBV2, the J gene TRBJ1-4, with no clear D. The ends were cut back, 6 bases at V and 8 bases at J, with 10 bases in the middle. The length of the CDR3 is 12 residues. Germline V gene lookup returns CDR1 SNHLY and CDR2 FYNNEI. The CDR3 coding sequence is TGTGCCAGCAGGGCGGTAGAGGAAAAACTGTTTTTT. This codes for CASRAVEEKLFF.

The chain recombines TRBV6-5 with TRBJ2-2; a possible D gene is TRBD1 (6 bases). This CDR3 is built from 15 residues. The V gene lost 6 bases and the J gene lost 1 base, with 12 bases spanning the gap. CDR1 is MNHEY and CDR2 is SVGAGI in the germline V gene. The CDR3 region has the DNA TGTGCCAGCAGATTCGGGACACTGAACACCGGGGAGCTGTTTTTT. It encodes CASRFGTLNTGELFF.